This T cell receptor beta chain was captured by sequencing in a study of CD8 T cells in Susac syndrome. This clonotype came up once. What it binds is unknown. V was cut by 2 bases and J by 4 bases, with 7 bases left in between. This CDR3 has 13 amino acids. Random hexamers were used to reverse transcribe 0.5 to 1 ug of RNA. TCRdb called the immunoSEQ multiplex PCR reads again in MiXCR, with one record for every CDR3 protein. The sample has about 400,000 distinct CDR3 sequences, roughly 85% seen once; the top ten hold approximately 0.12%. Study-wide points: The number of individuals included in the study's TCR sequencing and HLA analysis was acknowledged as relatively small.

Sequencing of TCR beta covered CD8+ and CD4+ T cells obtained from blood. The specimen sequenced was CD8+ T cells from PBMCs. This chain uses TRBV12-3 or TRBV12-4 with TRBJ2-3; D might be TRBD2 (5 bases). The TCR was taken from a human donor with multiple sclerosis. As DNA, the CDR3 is TGTGCCAGCAGTTTAATAGCGCCAGATACGCAGTATTTT. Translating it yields CASSLIAPDTQYF.